This T cell receptor beta chain came from a study of T cell changes during pregnancy in multiple sclerosis (dated by TCRdb to about 2019). Notes on the research overall: In women with multiple sclerosis, the researchers looked at how the T cell repertoire shifted as pregnancy progressed.

The method was the immunoSEQ multiplex PCR assay. This is the immuneACCESS table as TCRdb keeps it, with only in-frame sequences that have V and J called. A part of the clones is gone; compared with another copy, unresolved V genes explain less than half, and the rest is unexplained. The sample contains 40,000 to 45,000 clones, 91% of them found a single time. 0.5% of the sample is in the top ten clones. Its CDR3 holds 11 amino acids, cysteine through phenylalanine. Only the CDR3 part of the read is kept: 33 bases, read in frame from the first base. V and J are trimmed by 7 bases and 4 bases, and the gene matches miss 2 bases of the junction. CDR1 and CDR2, looked up from the germline V gene (reference sequence), are GTSNPN and SVGIG. Note on this clone: Its recognized antigen is unknown. It has no much larger one-base neighbor in the sample; base qualities were not kept.

This specimen consisted of CD4+ T cells from peripheral blood mononuclear cells, obtained in the second trimester of pregnancy. This receptor was identified in a female donor in good health, enrolled as a control in a pregnancy study. The sequence links TRBV30 to TRBJ1-1; the junction holds 8 bases that match TRBD1. The nucleotide sequence is given as TGTGCCTCAACAGGGGGCACTGAAGCTTTCTTT. It translates as CASTGGTEAFF.